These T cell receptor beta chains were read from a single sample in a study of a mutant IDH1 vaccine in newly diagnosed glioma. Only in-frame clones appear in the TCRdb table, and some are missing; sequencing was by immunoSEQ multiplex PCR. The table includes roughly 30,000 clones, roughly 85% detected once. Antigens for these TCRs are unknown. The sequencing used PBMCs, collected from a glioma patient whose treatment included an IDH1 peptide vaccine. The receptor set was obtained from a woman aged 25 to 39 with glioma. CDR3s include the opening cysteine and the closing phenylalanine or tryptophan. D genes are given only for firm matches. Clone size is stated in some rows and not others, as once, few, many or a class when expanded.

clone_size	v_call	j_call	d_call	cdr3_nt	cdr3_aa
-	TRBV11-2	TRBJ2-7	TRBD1	TGTGCCAGCAGTCTAAGCCCGCCCCGGGACAGGGCCTACGAGCAGTACTTC	CASSLSPPRDRAYEQYF
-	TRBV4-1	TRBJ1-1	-	TGCGCCAGCAGCCAAGAGCCGCAGGTCCTTACATTGAACACTGAAGCTTTCTTT	CASSQEPQVLTLNTEAFF
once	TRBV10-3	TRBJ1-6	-	TGTGCCATCAGCCAGGGGTATTCACCCCTCCACTTT	CAISQGYSPLHF
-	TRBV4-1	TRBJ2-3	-	TGCGCCAGCAGCCCGGGCCAGTCAGATACGCAGTATTTT	CASSPGQSDTQYF
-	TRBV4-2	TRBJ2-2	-	TGTGCCAGCATGGGGTCCGGGGAGCTGTTTTTT	CASMGSGELFF
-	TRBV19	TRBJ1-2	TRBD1	TGTGCCAGTAAGCAAGAATCAGGGGGCGGCTATGGCTACACCTTC	CASKQESGGGYGYTF
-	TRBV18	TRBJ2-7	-	TGTGCCAGCTCACCAATTGGACGGGGCGAGCAGTACTTC	CASSPIGRGEQYF
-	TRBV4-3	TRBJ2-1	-	TGCGCCAGCAGCCTAACTAGAAACAATGAGCAGTTCTTC	CASSLTRNNEQFF
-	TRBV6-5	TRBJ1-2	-	TGTGCCAGCAGGAGAGGGGACTATGGCTACACCTTC	CASRRGDYGYTF
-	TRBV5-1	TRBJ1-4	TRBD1	TGCGCCAGCAGCTTGACAGGACAGGCCTCAAGAAAACTGTTTTTT	CASSLTGQASRKLFF
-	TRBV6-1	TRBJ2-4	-	TGTGCCAGCAGTGAAGAAGGGGGTCTAGCCAAAAACATTCAGTACTTC	CASSEEGGLAKNIQYF
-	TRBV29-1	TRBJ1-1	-	TGCAGCGTTGACTCAGGGCACACTGAAGCTTTCTTT	CSVDSGHTEAFF
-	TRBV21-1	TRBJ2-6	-	TGTGCCAGCAGCACCTACGATTCCTCCTCTGGGGCCAACGTCCTGACTTTC	CASSTYDSSSGANVLTF
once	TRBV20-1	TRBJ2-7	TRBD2	TGCAGTGCTAGAGATCAACGGGGGGTGTGGTTC	CSARDQRGVWF
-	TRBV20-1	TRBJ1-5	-	TGCAGTGGTCAGCCCCAGCATTTT	CSGQPQHF
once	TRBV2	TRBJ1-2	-	TGTGCCAGCAGTGGACAGGTCGGCTATGGCTACACCTTC	CASSGQVGYGYTF
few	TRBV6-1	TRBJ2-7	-	TGTGCCAGCAGTGAAGTGGCCGCCTACGAGCAGTACTTC	CASSEVAAYEQYF
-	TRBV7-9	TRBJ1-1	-	TGTGCCAGCAGCGGGGCAACGACCCCTGAAGCTTTCTTT	CASSGATTPEAFF
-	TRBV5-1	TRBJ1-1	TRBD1	TGCGCCAGCAGCTTGAGTCCGGGACAGGGGGAAGCTTTCTTT	CASSLSPGQGEAFF
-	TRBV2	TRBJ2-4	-	TGTGCCAGCAGTGAAGCAAGGAGTACGGACATTCAGTACTTC	CASSEARSTDIQYF
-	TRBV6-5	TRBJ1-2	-	TGTGCCAGCAGTTACGACACCGTTAGGGGCTACACCTTC	CASSYDTVRGYTF
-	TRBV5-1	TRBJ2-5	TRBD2	TGCGCCAGCAGCATGGACGTAGCGGGGGGGGGAGAGACCCAGTACTTC	CASSMDVAGGGETQYF
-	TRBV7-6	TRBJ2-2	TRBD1	TGTGCCAGCAGCTTAGGTGACAGGGGGCCCGGGGAGCTGTTTTTT	CASSLGDRGPGELFF
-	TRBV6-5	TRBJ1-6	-	TGTGCCACCCGGCGGGGTGAGAATTCACCCCTCCACTTT	CATRRGENSPLHF
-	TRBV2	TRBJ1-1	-	TGTGCCACAGACAGCGTGGACACTGAAGCTTTCTTT	CATDSVDTEAFF
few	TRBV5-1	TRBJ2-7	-	TGCGCCAGCAGCTTGTTGGGGGAGGTCGAGCAGTACTTC	CASSLLGEVEQYF
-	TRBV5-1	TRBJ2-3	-	TGCGCCAGCAGCCAGGGAAGGGCAGATACGCAGTATTTT	CASSQGRADTQYF